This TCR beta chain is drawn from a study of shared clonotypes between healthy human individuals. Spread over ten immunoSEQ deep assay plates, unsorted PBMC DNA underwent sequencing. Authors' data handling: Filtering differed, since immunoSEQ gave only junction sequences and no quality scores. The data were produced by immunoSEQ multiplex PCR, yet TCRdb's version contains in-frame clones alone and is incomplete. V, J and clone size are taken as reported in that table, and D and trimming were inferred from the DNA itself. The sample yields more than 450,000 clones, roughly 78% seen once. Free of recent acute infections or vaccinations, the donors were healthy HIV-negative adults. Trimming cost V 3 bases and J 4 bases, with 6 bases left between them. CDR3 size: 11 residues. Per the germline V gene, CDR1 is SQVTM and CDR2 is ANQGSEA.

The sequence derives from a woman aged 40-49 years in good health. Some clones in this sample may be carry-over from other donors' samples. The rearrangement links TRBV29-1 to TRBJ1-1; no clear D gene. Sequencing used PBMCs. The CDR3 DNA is TGCAGCGTTGACAGTTTCACTGAAGCTTTCTTT. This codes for CSVDSFTEAFF.